What follows is one T cell receptor beta chain and its context. It lacks a known antigen. Base qualities are not provided; no much larger clone lies one nucleotide away. TCRbeta CDR3 regions were amplified from genomic DNA using the immunoSEQ Assay, a bias-controlled multiplex PCR. The authors processed their data as follows. Within the assay, amplification of reference gene primers was used to estimate how many nucleated cells each sample contained. Sequence reads were collapsed and filtered to measure the absolute abundance of every unique TCRbeta CDR3 rearrangement. Productive Simpson clonality was computed per sample as the square root of Simpson's diversity index over productive rearrangements. As stored in TCRdb, this immuneACCESS dataset retains in-frame rearrangements with V and J assigned. A fraction of the clones does not appear; measured against another copy, unresolved V genes explain less than half of the discrepancy, and the remainder lacks a known reason. V and J calls and clone size are as listed in that table; D and trimming were resolved from the DNA. The sample records roughly 100,000 clones, 85% to 90% of which are singletons. About 3% of the sample belongs to the ten largest clones.

The data derive from a study of blood T cell repertoires in COVID-19 (TCRdb year 2020). A note on the overall study: Samples covering the acute and convalescent phases of COVID-19 were provided by collaborators in the United States, Italy and Spain. The sample metadata nearly always contained a de-identified subject ID, COVID-19 status, age in years and sex. Where HLA class I and class II types were available, the types were taken from metadata supplied by the sample provider, not from assay-based typing. Samples came from the ongoing ImmuneRACE study (first 160 participants) plus 1,254 subjects from 6 global collaborators. The repertoires were made available in a free public database intended to serve as a resource for research on the immune response to SARS-CoV-2. Subjects who had been exposed to COVID-19, were actively infected with it, or had recovered from it provided the deeply sampled blood TCRbeta repertoires that made up the dataset. The material from the prospective study consisted of cDNA or gDNA derived from T cells, B-cell-depleted T cells, or PBMCs. Study-level results and caveats: Clinical and demographic metadata were provided uncurated, with the amount varying by source and participant.

Its CDR3 holds 15 amino acids, cysteine through phenylalanine. The CDR3 DNA has 45 bases and is translated from base 1. Between the V and J ends, shortened by 3 bases and 3 bases respectively, the junction contains 9 bases. Reading the germline V gene gives CDR1 MNHEY and CDR2 SVGEGT. Whole blood was collected in K2EDTA tubes by collaborating institutions according to the institutions' own protocols. For TCRbeta analysis, collaborators shipped samples as frozen whole blood, isolated PBMCs, or DNA extracted from either of those sample types. The rearrangement combines TRBV6-2 or TRBV6-3 with TRBJ2-6; a confident D gene designation cannot be given. The sample consisted of peripheral blood. The sequence was obtained from a man aged 45 to 65 with active or convalescent COVID-19. The DNA sequence reads TGTGCCAGCAGTTATCCGGTAGATGGGGCCAACGTCCTGACTTTC. The resulting protein is CASSYPVDGANVLTF.